This section outlines one T cell receptor (beta chain) sequence together with its context. As yet, its antigen is unknown. Deletions cut 0 bases from V and 4 bases from J, with 15 bases between. This CDR3 has 16 residues. Germline values: CDR1 SGHVS, CDR2 FQNEAQ. This specimen comes from a study of T-cell reconstitution after alpha-beta-depleted transplantation in children. Findings and caveats of the study: From surviving recipient T cells and thymic progenitors came the high day-60 TCRbeta diversity observed in some patients. Several hundred expanded graft clones reportedly were the source of alpha-beta T cells about two months after transplant. T-cell counts and diversity at one year following transplant were attributed mainly to newly produced T cells.

Unique molecular identifiers were incorporated during preparation of the TCRbeta library. TCRdb re-called the PCR reads with MiXCR, one entry per CDR3 protein. This sample has about 440,000 distinct CDR3 sequences, with over 40% found just once. This TCR derives from a girl aged 2-10 years with aplastic anemia, due to receive a stem cell transplant. This material consisted of PBMCs, taken before TCRalphabeta/CD19-depleted stem cell transplant. The gene calls are TRBV7-8 and TRBJ1-1; perhaps TRBD1 as D (6 bases). The CDR3 region is CASSLAGGAWGTEAFF. The DNA for the CDR3 is TGTGCCAGCAGCTTAGCGGGGGGGGCTTGGGGCACTGAAGCTTTCTTT.